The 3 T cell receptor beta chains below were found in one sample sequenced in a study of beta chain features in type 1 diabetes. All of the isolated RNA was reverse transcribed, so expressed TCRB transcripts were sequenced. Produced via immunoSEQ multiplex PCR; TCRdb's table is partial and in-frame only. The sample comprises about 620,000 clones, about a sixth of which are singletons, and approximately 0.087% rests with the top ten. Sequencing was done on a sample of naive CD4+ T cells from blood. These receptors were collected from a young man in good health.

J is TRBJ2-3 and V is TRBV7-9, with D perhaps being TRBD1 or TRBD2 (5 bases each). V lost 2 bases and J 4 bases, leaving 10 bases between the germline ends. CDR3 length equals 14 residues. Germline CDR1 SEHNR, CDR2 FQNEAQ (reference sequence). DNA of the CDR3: TGTGCCAGCAGCTTATCGCGAGGGGCAGATACGCAGTATTTT. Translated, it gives CASSLSRGADTQYF. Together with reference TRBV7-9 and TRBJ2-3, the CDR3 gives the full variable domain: DTGVSQNPRHKITKRGQNVTFRCDPISEHNRLYWYRQTLGQGPEFLTYFQNEAQLEKSRLLSDRFSAERPKGSFSTLEIQRTEQGDSAMYLCASSLSRGADTQYFGPGTRLTVL.

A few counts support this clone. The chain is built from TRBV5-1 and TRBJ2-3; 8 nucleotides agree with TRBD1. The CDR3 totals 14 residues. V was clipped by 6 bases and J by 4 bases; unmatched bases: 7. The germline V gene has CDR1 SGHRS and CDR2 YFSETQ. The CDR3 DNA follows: TGCGCCAGCAAAAGGACAGGGTTTGCAGATACGCAGTATTTT. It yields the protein CASKRTGFADTQYF.

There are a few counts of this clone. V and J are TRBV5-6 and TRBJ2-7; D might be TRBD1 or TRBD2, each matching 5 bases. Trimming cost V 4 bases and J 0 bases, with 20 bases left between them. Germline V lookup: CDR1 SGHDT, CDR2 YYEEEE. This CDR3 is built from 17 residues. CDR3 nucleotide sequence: TGTGCCAGCAGCCCCCGGAACCTCGGGACGGCCTCCTACGAGCAGTACTTC. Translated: CASSPRNLGTASYEQYF.